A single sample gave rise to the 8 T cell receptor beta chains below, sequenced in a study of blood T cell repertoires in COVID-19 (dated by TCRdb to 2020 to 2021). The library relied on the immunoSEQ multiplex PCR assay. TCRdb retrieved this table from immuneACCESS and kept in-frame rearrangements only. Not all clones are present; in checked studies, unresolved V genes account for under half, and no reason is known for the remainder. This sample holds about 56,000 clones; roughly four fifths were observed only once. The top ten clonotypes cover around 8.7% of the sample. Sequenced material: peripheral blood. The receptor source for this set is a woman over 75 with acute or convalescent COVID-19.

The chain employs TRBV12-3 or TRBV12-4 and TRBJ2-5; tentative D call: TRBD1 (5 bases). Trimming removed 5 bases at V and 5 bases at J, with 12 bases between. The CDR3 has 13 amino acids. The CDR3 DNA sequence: TGTGCCAGCAGTCTGGGGCTGGGGGAGACCCAGTACTTC. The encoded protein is CASSLGLGETQYF.

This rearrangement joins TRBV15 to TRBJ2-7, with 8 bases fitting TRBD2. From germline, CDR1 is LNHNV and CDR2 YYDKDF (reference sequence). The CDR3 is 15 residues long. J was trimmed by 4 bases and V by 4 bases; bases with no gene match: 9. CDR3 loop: CATSTGRLAGYEQYF. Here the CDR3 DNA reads TGTGCCACCAGCACTGGTCGGCTAGCGGGTTACGAGCAGTACTTC.

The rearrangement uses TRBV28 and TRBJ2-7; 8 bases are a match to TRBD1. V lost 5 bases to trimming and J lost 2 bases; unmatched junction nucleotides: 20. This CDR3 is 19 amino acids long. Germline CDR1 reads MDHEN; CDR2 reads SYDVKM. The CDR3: CASSPYSSGQGFSTYEQYF. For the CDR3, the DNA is TGTGCCAGCAGTCCATATTCTTCCGGACAGGGTTTTAGCACCTACGAGCAGTACTTC.

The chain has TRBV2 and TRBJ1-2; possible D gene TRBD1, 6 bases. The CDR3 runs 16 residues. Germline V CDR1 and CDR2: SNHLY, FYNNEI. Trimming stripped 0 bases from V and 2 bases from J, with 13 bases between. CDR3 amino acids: CASSEAAQRGNYGYTF. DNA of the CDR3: TGTGCCAGCAGTGAAGCTGCCCAGAGGGGGAACTATGGCTACACCTTC. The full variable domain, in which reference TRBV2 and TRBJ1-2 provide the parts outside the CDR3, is EPEVTQTPSHQVTQMGQEVILRCVPISNHLYFYWYRQILGQKVEFLVSFYNNEISEKSEIFDDQFSVERPDGSNFTLKIRSTKLEDSAMYFCASSEAAQRGNYGYTFGSGTRLTVV.

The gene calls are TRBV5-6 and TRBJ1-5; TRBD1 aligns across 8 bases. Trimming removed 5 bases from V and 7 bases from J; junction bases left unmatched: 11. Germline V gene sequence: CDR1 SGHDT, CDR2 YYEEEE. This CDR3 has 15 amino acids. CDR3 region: CASSRSGGGYQPQHF. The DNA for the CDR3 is TGTGCCAGCAGTAGATCAGGGGGCGGTTACCAGCCCCAGCATTTT.

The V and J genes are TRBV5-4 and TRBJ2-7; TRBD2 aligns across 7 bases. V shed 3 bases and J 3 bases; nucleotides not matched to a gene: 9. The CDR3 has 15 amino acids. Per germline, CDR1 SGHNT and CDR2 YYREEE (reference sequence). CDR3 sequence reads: CASSSRTSKVYEQYF. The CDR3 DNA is TGTGCCAGCAGCTCTCGGACTAGTAAGGTCTACGAGCAGTACTTC.

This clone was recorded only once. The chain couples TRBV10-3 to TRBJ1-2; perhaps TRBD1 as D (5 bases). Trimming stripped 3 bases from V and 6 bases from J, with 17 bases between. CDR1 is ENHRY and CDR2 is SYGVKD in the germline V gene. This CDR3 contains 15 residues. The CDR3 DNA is TGTGCCATCAGTGATCCTACCGGACATTACGATGGCTACACCTTC. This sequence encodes CAISDPTGHYDGYTF.

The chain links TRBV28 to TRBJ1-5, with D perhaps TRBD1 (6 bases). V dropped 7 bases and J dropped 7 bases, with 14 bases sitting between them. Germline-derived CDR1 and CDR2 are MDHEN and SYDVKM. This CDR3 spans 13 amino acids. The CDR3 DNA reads TGTGCCAGCACAGAGACAGGCCACCAGCCCCAGCATTTT. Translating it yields CASTETGHQPQHF.